This TCR beta chain emerged from a study of a mutant IDH1 vaccine in newly diagnosed glioma. Profiled with immunoSEQ multiplex PCR; TCRdb holds only in-frame clones, not every one. The sample lists roughly 28,000 clones; roughly 90% were seen once. Trimming removed 8 bases at V and 2 bases at J, with 12 bases between. Germline loops: CDR1 SNHLY, CDR2 FYNNEI. This CDR3 comprises 13 residues. Documented time point: week 5, during vaccination. Doses comprised 300 ug of mutant IDH1 20-mer peptide each, plus topical imiquimod. As concerns this clone: What it binds is unknown.

This receptor was taken from a man aged 18 to 29 with glioma. The starting material was PBMCs, obtained from a glioma patient whose treatment included an IDH1 peptide vaccine. The chain joins TRBV2 to TRBJ1-1; D ambiguous. The CDR3 DNA reads as TGTGCCAGCTCCATAGGTCATAACACTGAAGCTTTCTTT. It translates to CASSIGHNTEAFF.